Sequencing of this T cell receptor beta chain was carried out in a study of memory CD4+ T cells and cytomegalovirus serostatus. Study-level background: Of the healthy Belgian adults, fewer than 10 were CMV seropositive and 24 seronegative.

Unmatched junction bases numbered 3, after V lost 6 bases and J lost 1 base. CDR3 length: 14 amino acids. Germline V lookup: CDR1 SEHNR, CDR2 FQNEAQ (reference sequence). Study-level points and caveats: Each of 65 to 70 CMV-associated TCRbeta sequences occurred in one to five individuals.

The sort gate was single viable CD3+CD4+CD8-CD45RO+ cells for memory CD4+ T cells. Total CD4+ T cells were enriched by CD4 positive selection. This clone was recorded at least ten times. The antigen remains undetermined. Under the authors' procedure: Out-of-frame sequences were removed, leaving some 2 million distinct TCRbeta sequences. The data were produced by immunoSEQ multiplex PCR, yet TCRdb's version contains in-frame clones alone and is incomplete. From that table come the V and J calls and clone size; the DNA was used to work out D and trimming. The table lists about 60,000 clones, roughly 75% of them singletons.

Sequenced input: memory CD4+ T cells from blood. This clonotype originated in an adult in good health and CMV-seronegative. Some clones in this sample may be carry-over from other donors' samples. J is TRBJ1-1 and V is TRBV7-9; 9 bases are shared with TRBD1. The CDR3 protein is CASRNRGPNTEAFF. In DNA, the CDR3 is TGTGCCAGCAGAAACAGGGGGCCGAACACTGAAGCTTTCTTT.